This TCR beta chain was profiled in a study of neurological immune-mediated disorders. By 5'RACE with 10-nucleotide random UMIs, the cDNA was made. One entry per CDR3 protein, called by TCRdb with MiXCR from the 5' RACE reads. The sample carries 55,000 to 65,000 distinct CDR3 sequences, around a tenth recorded once. Time point given: longitudinal time-point 2. This clonotype has at least ten counts. Its matching antigen is unknown. The CDR3 consists of 14 residues. Germline values: CDR1 SNHLY, CDR2 FYNNEI. Trimming removed 4 bases at V and 5 bases at J, with 14 bases between. Findings and limits, study-wide: Across subjects, no CDR3 amino acid sequence appeared in expanded clones of more than one subject, a finding that suggested private repertoires in all groups.

V is TRBV2 and J is TRBJ1-2; D may be TRBD1 (6 bases). The receptor was isolated from a man aged 25-45 years in good health. Specimen: PBMCs. CDR3 region: CASSGPGQLYGYTF. In nucleotides, the CDR3 is TGTGCCAGCAGTGGTCCCGGACAGCTATATGGCTACACCTTC.